This T cell receptor (beta chain) was profiled in a study of cytotoxic CD8 clonotypes in ibrutinib-treated CLL. Turning to the study itself: The group held 11 relapsed/refractory and around 14 treatment-naive patients, with fewer than 18 IGHV unmutated.

General study findings and limits: Sample timing was unmatched between remission and later-progressing patients; lymph nodes unstudied. At baseline, clonality was higher than in age-matched healthy donors and correlated with CD8+ counts. Clonality grew at ibrutinib response; at progression, it decreased back toward baseline.

Regarding this clone: No antigen is known for it.

Generated by immunoSEQ multiplex PCR, the TCRdb table keeps only in-frame clones and is missing some. Of under 50,000 clones listed, around 67% were seen once; the top ten hold 5.5% to 7%. The sequence came from a human donor with chronic lymphocytic leukemia. The sample here was PBMCs, taken at disease progression, from a patient treated with ibrutinib.

The CDR3 DNA is TGTGCCAGCAGCTTCCCCGGGGGGGGCCTCTTTGGGAAGCAGTTCTTC. It translates to CASSFPGGGLFGKQFF. The chain carries TRBV9 and TRBJ2-1; 8 bases map to TRBD2. The V segment lost 4 bases and the J segment 11 bases; nucleotides outside the gene matches: 17. The CDR3 has 16 amino acids. Germline CDR1 and CDR2: SGDLS and YYNGEE.